This TCR beta chain stems from a study of CD8 T cells in ankylosing spondylitis (dated by TCRdb to 2015 to 2018). Some background on the complete study: The study profiled T cell receptor beta repertoires in healthy donors and ankylosing spondylitis patients to find disease-linked TCR variants. Peripheral blood was sampled, and synovial fluid was additionally collected from ankylosing spondylitis patients. The full study cohort was made up of 25 ankylosing spondylitis patients and 108 healthy donors. Overall study results and their limits: In peripheral blood, the disease-linked clones were found at relatively low frequencies and had a CD8+ phenotype. A TCR beta motif made up of several highly homologous amino acid variants appeared to be characteristic of blood from ankylosing spondylitis patients. Some of the motif variants had been reported before in the synovial fluid and blood of reactive arthritis patients, a finding that suggests common disease-initiation mechanisms. Significant enrichment of the disease-linked clones was reported in matched synovial fluid samples from ankylosing spondylitis patients.

This clonotype was detected many times. The antigen it recognizes is unknown. Base qualities are not recorded, but no much larger clone differs from it by a single base. Sequencing was carried out with an Illumina HiSeq 2500. Quantitative 5'-RACE with molecular barcodes was the method used to prepare the TCR beta libraries. Turning to the authors' computational methods: Disease-linked TCR variants were identified with a new computational method built on a probabilistic model of VDJ rearrangement. The public reads were reprocessed in TCRdb via fastp at Q25 and MiXCR, keeping in-frame beta chains. When rows share a CDR3 protein, they turn into one entry using the most common DNA and genes. TCRdb, not the authors, supplied the V and J calls. In this sample the table shows around 490,000 distinct CDR3 sequences, about 5.4% of which occur a single time. Around 3.4% of the sample comes from the top ten. At the junction V is shortened by 3 bases and J by 2 bases, with 12 bases in between. The germline V gene yields SGHAT for CDR1 and FQNNGV for CDR2. From the cysteine up to the phenylalanine, the CDR3 has a length of 15 residues. Only the CDR3 DNA stays, 45 bases, in frame from base 1.

Recombination linked TRBV11-2 to TRBJ2-3; confidence is insufficient to name the D gene. The origin of this receptor is a male donor with ankylosing spondylitis. Sequencing used blood, either unsorted or a sorted T cell fraction (not recorded which). The bases read TGTGCCAGCAGCTTCGAAATTGGGGTCACAGATACGCAGTATTTT. It translates as CASSFEIGVTDTQYF. The full variable domain, completed from the reference TRBV11-2 and TRBJ2-3 proteins outside the CDR3, reads EAGVAQSPRYKIIEKRQSVAFWCNPISGHATLYWYQQILGQGPKLLIQFQNNGVVDDSQLPKDRFSAERLKGVDSTLKIQPAKLEDSAVYLCASSFEIGVTDTQYFGPGTRLTVL.